Below are 15 T cell receptor beta chains sequenced from a single sample in a study of graft-versus-host responses after intestinal transplantation. Generated by immunoSEQ multiplex PCR, the TCRdb table keeps only in-frame clones and is missing some. The table shows approximately 49,000 clones, with 89% occurring only once. What these receptors recognize is not known. The starting material was unstimulated CD4+ T cells sorted from spleen or lymph node cells, obtained before transplant. The source of these receptors is a human donor who was the organ donor for an intestinal transplant.

The V call is TRBV28, the J call TRBJ1-4, with 9 bases identical to TRBD1. Germline CDR1 and CDR2: MDHEN and SYDVKM. The CDR3 contains 16 residues. The junction had 9 bases not matched to a gene; V was cut back by 5 bases and J by 5 bases. CDR3 nucleotides: TGTGCCAGCAGTCTAGGCACAGGGGGCAGAAATGAAAAACTGTTTTTT. The encoded protein is CASSLGTGGRNEKLFF.

The rearrangement joins TRBV10-3 to TRBJ2-5, with D perhaps TRBD2 (6 bases). Per germline, CDR1 ENHRY and CDR2 SYGVKD. V was trimmed by 11 bases and J by 5 bases, leaving 12 bases between them. The CDR3 has 11 amino acids. The CDR3 reads CAAGGGETQYF. CDR3 nucleotides: TGTGCCGCAGGAGGAGGGGAGACCCAGTACTTC.

The V call is TRBV29-1, the J call TRBJ2-3, with D perhaps TRBD2 (5 bases). V shed 7 bases and J shed 3 bases, with 11 bases lying between them. CDR1 SQVTM and CDR2 ANQGSEA come from the germline V gene. This CDR3 is built from 12 residues. The CDR3 DNA reads as TGCAGCGCGGGGTTCCTGACAGATACGCAGTATTTT. Translated, it gives CSAGFLTDTQYF.

J is TRBJ1-2 and V is TRBV28; a weak D match, TRBD1 (5 bases). The V and J ends lost 5 bases and 4 bases respectively, with 17 bases between them. The CDR3 covers 15 residues. CDR1 MDHEN and CDR2 SYDVKM come from the germline V gene. CDR3 DNA: TGTGCCAGCAGTCTAGGGACGGGAGGGAGCTATGGCTACACCTTC. Translation gives CASSLGTGGSYGYTF.

The rearrangement uses TRBV12-2 and TRBJ1-5; TRBD1, the D gene given by the table, was not confirmed from the DNA. TRBV12-2 is labeled a pseudogene. There are 13 residues in the CDR3. The CDR3 reads CANNQGTDQPQHF. As DNA, the CDR3 is TGTGCAAACAATCAGGGAACCGATCAGCCCCAGCATTTT.

V is TRBV14 and J is TRBJ1-1; possible D gene TRBD1, 6 bases. V dropped 4 bases and J dropped 1 base, with 7 bases sitting between them. The CDR3 totals 13 residues. Per the germline V gene, CDR1 is SGHDN and CDR2 is FVKESK. CDR3 sequence reads: CASSLRGNTEAFF. The CDR3 coding sequence is TGTGCCAGCAGCCTCAGGGGGAACACTGAAGCTTTCTTT.

The chain links TRBV7-9 to TRBJ2-5; D possibly corresponds to TRBD2 (6 bases). The germline gives CDR1 SEHNR, CDR2 FQNEAQ (reference sequence). There are 13 residues in the CDR3. V gave up 3 bases and J gave up 6 bases, with 11 bases separating them. The CDR3 sequence is CASSFTEGKTQYF. In nucleotides, the CDR3 is TGTGCCAGCAGCTTTACGGAGGGGAAGACCCAGTACTTC.

This clone showed up just once. Additional DNA sequences in this sample encode the identical CDR3. J is TRBJ1-1 and V is TRBV5-1; the D gene is possibly TRBD1 (5 bases). The CDR3 extends over 14 amino acids. V was trimmed by 6 bases and J by 0 bases, leaving 12 bases between them. Germline CDR1 SGHRS, CDR2 YFSETQ. The CDR3 spells CASNSGVMNTEAFF. CDR3 nucleotide sequence: TGCGCCAGCAACTCGGGGGTTATGAACACTGAAGCTTTCTTT.

The chain employs TRBV7-2 and TRBJ2-7; 13 bases line up with TRBD2. This CDR3 contains 18 residues. In germline, CDR1 is SGHTA, CDR2 FQGNSA. The V segment lost 2 bases and the J segment 0 bases; nucleotides outside the gene matches: 7. CDR3 sequence: CASSLSQTSGGSSYEQYF. The CDR3 DNA reads as TGTGCCAGCAGCTTATCCCAGACTAGCGGGGGGAGCTCCTACGAGCAGTACTTC.

The chain employs TRBV5-1 and TRBJ1-4, with 8 bases that match TRBD1. J was trimmed by 2 bases and V by 2 bases; bases with no gene match: 11. CDR3 length equals 18 residues. Germline V gives CDR1 SGHRS, CDR2 YFSETQ. CDR3 DNA sequence: TGCGCCAGCAGCTTAGGGTCCCAGGGGGCCTTTACTAATGAAAAACTGTTTTTT. Protein: CASSLGSQGAFTNEKLFF. Variable domain in full (rest from reference TRBV5-1 and TRBJ1-4): KAGVTQTPRYLIKTRGQQVTLSCSPISGHRSVSWYQQTPGQGLQFLFEYFSETQRNKGNFPGRFSGRQFSNSRSEMNVSTLELGDSALYLCASSLGSQGAFTNEKLFFGSGTQLSVL.

V usage is TRBV27 and J usage is TRBJ2-3; the match to TRBD2 covers 7 bases. This CDR3 comprises 21 residues. The germline gives CDR1 MNHEY, CDR2 SMNVEV (reference sequence). J lost 4 bases, V lost 5 bases, and 27 bases had no gene match. CDR3 sequence reads: CASSPLTRSGLTPTEADTQYF. The CDR3 nucleotides read TGTGCCAGCAGTCCCCTGACCCGCTCGGGACTAACCCCTACAGAGGCAGATACGCAGTATTTT.

The gene calls are TRBV7-2 and TRBJ2-7; TRBD1 might be the D (6 bases). Germline CDR1 SGHTA, CDR2 FQGNSA. CDR3 length: 15 residues. Trimming left V 5 bases short and J 2 bases short, with 16 bases between. The CDR3 DNA follows: TGTGCCAGCAGCAGCCGGGACACCGGAACCTACGAGCAGTACTTC. It encodes CASSSRDTGTYEQYF.

The CDR3, as DNA: TGTGCCAGCAGGGGCAGGAATTCACCCCTCCACTTT. This codes for CASRGRNSPLHF. The V call is TRBV27, the J call TRBJ1-6; D ambiguous. The CDR3 runs to 12 residues. CDR1 MNHEY and CDR2 SMNVEV come from the germline V gene (reference sequence). Trimming removed 6 bases at V and 7 bases at J, with 7 bases between.

The chain joins TRBV7-6 to TRBJ1-4; 8 nucleotides match TRBD1. Losses at the gene ends were 5 bases for V and 5 bases for J; bases not matched to a gene: 4. The CDR3 has 14 residues. Germline assignment: CDR1 SGHVS and CDR2 FNYEAQ. The CDR3 bases are TGTGCCAGCAGCCGCAGGGGGCCCAATGAAAAACTGTTTTTT. It specifies CASSRRGPNEKLFF.

This clone was seen just once. V usage is TRBV28 and J usage is TRBJ2-2; 9 nucleotides match TRBD2. V shed 6 bases, J shed 5 bases, and the junction held 13 bases outside the gene matches. Germline assignment: CDR1 MDHEN and CDR2 SYDVKM. There are 17 residues in the CDR3. CDR3 DNA: TGTGCCAGCAGCCCTGCGGGCGGGAGGGCCCGGACCGGGGAGCTGTTTTTT. Protein sequence: CASSPAGGRARTGELFF.